This T cell receptor (beta chain) was captured by sequencing in a study of T cells expressing NK-cell markers. Study context: Sorted CD3+CD56+NKG2C+, CD3+CD56+NKG2C- and CD3+CD56-NKG2C+ T-cell subsets were beta-chain profiled. The study's findings and limits: Leadership of the CD3+CD56-NKG2C+ fraction also belonged to these clonotypes in a handful of donors.

In the case of this clonotype: What it binds is unknown.

From the 5' RACE reads, TCRdb lists one entry per CDR3 protein and no DNA. Its table lists about 550,000 distinct CDR3 sequences. The CDR3 consists of 11 residues. The germline V gene has CDR1 MDHEN and CDR2 SYDVKM. The chain joins TRBV28 to TRBJ2-3; TCRdb calls TRBD1, which cannot be checked without DNA. This sequence was found in a man between 18 and 35 years old in good health. Sequences were obtained from blood T cells: a sorted CD56 or NKG2C T cell subset, CD4+ or CD8+ T cells, or bulk PBMC T cells (not recorded which). CDR3 region: CASRSTGSRYF.